This section outlines one T cell receptor (beta chain) sequence together with its context. These data are taken from a study of blood T cell repertoires in COVID-19. Germline V CDR1 and CDR2: MDHEN, SYDVKM. J was trimmed by 5 bases and V by 6 bases; bases with no gene match: 15. This CDR3 is built from 16 residues. This table comes from immunoSEQ multiplex PCR, and its TCRdb copy is limited to in-frame clones, with some not included. In the table there are around 400,000 clones, more than 75% of which are singletons. The receptor comes from a woman aged 25 to 39 with COVID-19, enrolled during active disease. The genes are TRBV28 and TRBJ2-5; 7 bases match TRBD2. The sample comprised peripheral blood. The CDR3 here is CASSSTQREEWETQYF. The CDR3 coding sequence is TGTGCCAGCAGCTCCACCCAGCGGGAAGAGTGGGAGACCCAGTACTTC.